The sample holds a few counts of the clone carrying this T cell receptor beta chain. Its specificity is not known. The sample is drawn from a study of CD8 T cells in ankylosing spondylitis. TCRdb ran MiXCR on the 5' RACE reads and lists one entry per CDR3 protein. The sample contains some 87,000 distinct CDR3 sequences, approximately 30% of which appear only once. Study results and caveats: In synovial fluid and blood from reactive arthritis, some motif variants were previously reported. Reportedly, disease-linked clones are significantly enriched in ankylosing spondylitis patients' matched synovial fluid. In peripheral blood, disease-linked CD8+ clones occurred at relatively low frequencies. Several highly homologous variants made up a TCR beta motif, and this motif appeared characteristic of ankylosing spondylitis blood.

The specimen sequenced was blood, either unsorted or a sorted T cell fraction (not recorded which). The clonotype comes from a male donor with ankylosing spondylitis or in good health (not recorded which).

In nucleotides, the CDR3 is TGTGCCAGCAGCTTGTTCGGGCAGAGCTACGAGCAGTACGTC. Translating it yields CASSLFGQSYEQYV. The rearrangement links TRBV5-5 to TRBJ2-7, with D hard to call. Trimming pared 1 base from V and 3 bases from J, leaving 11 bases between. Germline CDR1 SGHKS, CDR2 YYEKEE (reference sequence). The CDR3 contains 14 residues.